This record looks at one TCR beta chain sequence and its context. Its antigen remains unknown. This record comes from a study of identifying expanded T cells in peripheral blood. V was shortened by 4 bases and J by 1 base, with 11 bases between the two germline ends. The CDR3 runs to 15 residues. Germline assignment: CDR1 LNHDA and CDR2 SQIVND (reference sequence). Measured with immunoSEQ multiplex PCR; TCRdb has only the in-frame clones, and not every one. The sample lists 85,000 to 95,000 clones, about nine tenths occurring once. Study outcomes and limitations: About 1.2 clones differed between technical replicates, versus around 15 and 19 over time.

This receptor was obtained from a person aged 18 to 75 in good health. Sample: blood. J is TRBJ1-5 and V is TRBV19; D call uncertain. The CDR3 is CASSRAQRSNQPQHF. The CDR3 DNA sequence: TGTGCCAGTAGTAGGGCCCAGAGGAGCAATCAGCCCCAGCATTTT.